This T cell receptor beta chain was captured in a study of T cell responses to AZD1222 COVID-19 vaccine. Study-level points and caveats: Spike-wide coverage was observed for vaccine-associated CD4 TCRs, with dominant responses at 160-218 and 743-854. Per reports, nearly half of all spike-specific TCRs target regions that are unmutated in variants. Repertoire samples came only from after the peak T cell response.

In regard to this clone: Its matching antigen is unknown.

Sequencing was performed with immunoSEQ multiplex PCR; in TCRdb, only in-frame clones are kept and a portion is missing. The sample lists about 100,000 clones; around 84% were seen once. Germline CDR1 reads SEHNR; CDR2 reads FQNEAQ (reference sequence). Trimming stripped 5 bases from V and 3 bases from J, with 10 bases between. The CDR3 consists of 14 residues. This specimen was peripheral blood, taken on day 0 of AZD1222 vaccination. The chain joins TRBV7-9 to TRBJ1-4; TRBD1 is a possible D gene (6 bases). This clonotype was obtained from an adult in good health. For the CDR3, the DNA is TGTGCCAGCAGCACAGGGTTATCTAATGAAAAACTGTTTTTT. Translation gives CASSTGLSNEKLFF.